This T cell receptor beta chain stems from a study of CD8+CD57+ T cells in acquired aplastic anemia. Whole-study context: When averaged, DNA from sorted CD4+ and CD8+ cells came to 3.2 ug. Notes on the study in general: Patients and controls shared fewer than 30 CD8+ CDR3 sequences. Significance was not reached for CD8+ Simpson's diversity between patients and controls.

The use of genomic DNA as template underpinned the TCR beta VDJ and CDR3 profiling. TCRdb itself ran the reads through MiXCR, one entry per CDR3 protein. The sample carries some 170,000 distinct CDR3 sequences, 40% to 55% recorded once. Comments on this clonotype: Its cognate antigen is unknown.

Sequenced patients had shown CD8+CD57+ cell expansion by flow cytometry. Patients had received no therapy at the time of blood sampling. Germline CDR1 SGHTA, CDR2 FQGTGA. This CDR3 comprises 14 residues. V lost 5 bases and J lost 3, with 12 bases in between. The sequence was obtained from a human donor with aplastic anemia. The material sequenced was sorted CD4+, CD8+, or CD8+CD57+ T cells (not recorded which) from PBMCs. The J gene is TRBJ2-3, the V gene TRBV7-3; no clear D. CDR3 sequence reads: CASSLDGETDTQYF. In DNA, the CDR3 is TGTGCCAGCAGCCTAGACGGAGAAACAGATACGCAGTATTTT.